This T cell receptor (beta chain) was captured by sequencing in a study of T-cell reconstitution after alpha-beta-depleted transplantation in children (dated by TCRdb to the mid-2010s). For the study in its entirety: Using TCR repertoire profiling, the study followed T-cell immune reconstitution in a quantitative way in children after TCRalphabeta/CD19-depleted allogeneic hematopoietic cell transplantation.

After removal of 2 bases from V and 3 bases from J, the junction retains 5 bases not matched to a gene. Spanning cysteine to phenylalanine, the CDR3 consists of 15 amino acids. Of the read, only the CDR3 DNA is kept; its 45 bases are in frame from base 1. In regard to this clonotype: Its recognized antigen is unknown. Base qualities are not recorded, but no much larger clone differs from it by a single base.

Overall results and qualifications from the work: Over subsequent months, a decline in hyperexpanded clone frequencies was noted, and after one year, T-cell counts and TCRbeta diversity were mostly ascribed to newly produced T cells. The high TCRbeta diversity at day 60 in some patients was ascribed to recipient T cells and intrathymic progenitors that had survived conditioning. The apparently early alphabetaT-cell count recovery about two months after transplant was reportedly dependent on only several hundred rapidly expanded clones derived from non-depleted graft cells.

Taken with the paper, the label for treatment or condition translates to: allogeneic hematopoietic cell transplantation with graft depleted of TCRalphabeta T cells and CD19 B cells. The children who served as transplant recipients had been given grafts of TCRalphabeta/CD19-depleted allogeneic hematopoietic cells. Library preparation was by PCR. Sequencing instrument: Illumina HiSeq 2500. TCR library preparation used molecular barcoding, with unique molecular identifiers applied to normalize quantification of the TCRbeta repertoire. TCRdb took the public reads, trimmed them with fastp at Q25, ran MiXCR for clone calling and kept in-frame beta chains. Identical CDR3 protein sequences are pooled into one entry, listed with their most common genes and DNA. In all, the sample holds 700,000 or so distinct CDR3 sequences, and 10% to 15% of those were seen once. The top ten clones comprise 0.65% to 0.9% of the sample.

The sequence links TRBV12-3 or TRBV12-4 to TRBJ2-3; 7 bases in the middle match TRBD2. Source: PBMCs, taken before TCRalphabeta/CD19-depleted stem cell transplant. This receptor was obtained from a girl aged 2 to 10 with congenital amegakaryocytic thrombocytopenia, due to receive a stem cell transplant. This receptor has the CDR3 CASSLFAGRTDTQYF. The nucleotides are TGTGCCAGCAGTTTATTTGCCGGGAGGACAGATACGCAGTATTTT.